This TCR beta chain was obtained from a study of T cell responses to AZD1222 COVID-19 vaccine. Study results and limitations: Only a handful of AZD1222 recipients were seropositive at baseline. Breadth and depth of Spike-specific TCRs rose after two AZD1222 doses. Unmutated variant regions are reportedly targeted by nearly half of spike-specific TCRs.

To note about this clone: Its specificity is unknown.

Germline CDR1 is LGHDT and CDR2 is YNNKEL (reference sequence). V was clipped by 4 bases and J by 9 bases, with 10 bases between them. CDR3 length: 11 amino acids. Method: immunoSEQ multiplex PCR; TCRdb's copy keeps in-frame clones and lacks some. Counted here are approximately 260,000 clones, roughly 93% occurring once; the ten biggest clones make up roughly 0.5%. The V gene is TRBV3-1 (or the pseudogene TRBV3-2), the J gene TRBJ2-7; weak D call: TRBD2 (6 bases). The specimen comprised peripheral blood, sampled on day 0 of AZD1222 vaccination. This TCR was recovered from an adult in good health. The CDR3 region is CASSLGGAQYF. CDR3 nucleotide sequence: TGTGCCAGCAGCCTCGGGGGAGCGCAGTACTTC.